Reported below is one T cell receptor beta chain. No antigen is known for it. Primers: 60 Vbeta forward and 13 Jbeta reverse. The assay was immunoSEQ multiplex PCR, and TCRdb's table has in-frame clones only and misses some. The sample gives 150,000 to 200,000 clones, 75% to 80% of which show up once; just under 1% is in the top ten. This entry belongs to a study of cytomegalovirus exposure and HLA in healthy donors. Study overall: Around 81% of 398 genotyped donors fell in the Caucasian-associated ancestry cluster. The study's findings and limits: Through in vitro validation, three CMV-associated chains were shown to be specific for CMV antigens. Donors belonging to an Asian-associated ancestry cluster reportedly showed fewer N-insertions in productive TCRs than the roughly 670-donor mean, according to what a later analysis found. HLA restriction was apparent for most CMV-associated TCR beta chains in a later analysis.

The CDR3 runs to 16 residues. CDR1 and CDR2 from the germline V gene are SGHTA and FQGNSA. Trimming cost V 0 bases and J 4 bases; bases outside gene matches: 4. The genes are TRBV7-2 and TRBJ2-7; 12 bases are shared with TRBD2. The receptor was isolated from a woman in her 50s in good health and CMV-seropositive. Sequencing was done on a sample of PBMCs. CDR3 sequence: CASSLAQTSGGYEQYF. In DNA form, the CDR3 reads TGTGCCAGCAGCTTAGCGCAGACTAGCGGGGGTTACGAGCAGTACTTC.